This record looks at one T cell receptor (beta chain) sequence and its context. CDR3 length: 15 residues. Germline trimming cut 10 bases from V and 4 bases from J; bases unmatched to any gene: 12. From germline, CDR1 is ENHRY and CDR2 SYGVKD. Amplification yielded TCR beta CDR3 regions, with RNA transcripts as the source. Primed by the HTBI set, a first-round RT-PCR was run on the TCR CDR3. MiXCR was run by TCRdb on the multiplex PCR reads, yielding one entry per CDR3 protein. Counted here are a few hundred thousand distinct CDR3 sequences, about a sixth occurring once; the ten biggest clones make up 53%. This sample was included in a study of T cells in Graves' hyperthyroidism and ophthalmopathy.

The V call is TRBV10-3, the J call TRBJ2-1, with 8 bases identical to TRBD2. The specimen sequenced was blood. The clonotype originates from a woman aged 45 to 65 with Graves' hyperthyroidism. The CDR3 reads CATGGAWGEYNEQFF. Written as DNA, the CDR3 is TGTGCCACCGGGGGGGCTTGGGGAGAGTACAATGAGCAGTTCTTC.